The T cell receptor beta chain under discussion was sequenced for a study of control samples from healthy donors and cancer patients. Trimming removed 6 bases at V and 6 bases at J, with 14 bases between. The CDR3 runs to 13 residues. Produced via immunoSEQ multiplex PCR; TCRdb's table is partial and in-frame only. In the table there are around 100,000 clones, about 90% of which are singletons. This clone came up once. This sequence joins TRBV12-3 or TRBV12-4 and TRBJ1-2; a possible D gene is TRBD1 (6 bases). This sequence originates from a woman aged 18-29 years in good health. The sequenced material came from blood. The CDR3 nucleotides read TGTGCCAGCAGCCTTCGGCCAGGGGATGGCTACACCTTC. The encoded protein is CASSLRPGDGYTF.